The rows below give T cell receptor beta chains drawn from one sample of a study of identifying expanded T cells in peripheral blood. Repertoires were generated with immunoSEQ multiplex PCR, while TCRdb's copy carries only in-frame clones and drops some. The sample has 80,000 to 90,000 clones; about 90% are singletons. Sequencing was carried out using blood. The receptors shown here come from a person aged 18 to 69 in good health. CDR3s include the opening cysteine and the closing phenylalanine or tryptophan. Each record gives: J gene, clone size, V gene, D gene, CDR3 DNA, CDR3 protein. D genes are given only for firm matches. Not every row has a clone size; where given, it reads once, few, many or a size class.

>TRBJ1-2|-|TRBV30|-
TGTGCCTGGAGTGTCTTGGGCAGGGGCTATGGCTACACCTTC
CAWSVLGRGYGYTF
>TRBJ1-3|-|TRBV7-9|-
TGTGCCAGCAGCTTAGCGGAGTCAACGGTATCTGGAAACACCATATATTTT
CASSLAESTVSGNTIYF
>TRBJ1-1|-|TRBV4-3|-
TGCGCCAGCAGTGCGGAGGTTTTGAACACTGAAGCTTTCTTT
CASSAEVLNTEAFF
>TRBJ2-3|-|TRBV6-6|-
TGTGCCAGCAGTCCCTCCCTGGATACGCAGTATTTT
CASSPSLDTQYF
>TRBJ2-6|-|TRBV5-1|-
TGCGCCAGCGGATACCCTCCCCCGGCCAACGTCCTGACTTTC
CASGYPPPANVLTF
>TRBJ2-7|-|TRBV7-9|TRBD1
TGTGCCAGCAGTCTGACCGGGACAGGGCAAGAGCAGTACTTC
CASSLTGTGQEQYF
>TRBJ1-2|many|TRBV9|-
TGTGCCAGCAGCGTAGGTCTTTCCGGGAAATATGGCTACACCTTC
CASSVGLSGKYGYTF
>TRBJ2-7|-|TRBV4-2|-
TGTGCCAGCAGCCAAGATCGGGGGCCTACCTACGAGCAGTACTTC
CASSQDRGPTYEQYF
>TRBJ1-2|-|TRBV2|TRBD1
TGTGCCAGCACCACGGACAGGGGATACTATGGCTACACCTTC
CASTTDRGYYGYTF
>TRBJ1-1|-|TRBV14|-
TGTGCCAGCAGCCTTAGGGGGGATAGGGCTGAAGCTTTCTTT
CASSLRGDRAEAFF
>TRBJ2-7|-|TRBV7-2|-
TGTGCCAGCAGCTTAGATCCGTACGAGCAGTACTTC
CASSLDPYEQYF
>TRBJ1-1|-|TRBV19|TRBD1
TGTGCCAGTAGTAGTCCCGGGACAGACGGGAAGGCTTTCTTT
CASSSPGTDGKAFF
>TRBJ2-7|medium-sized|TRBV5-4|TRBD2
TGTGCCAGCAGCTATAGCGGGCGGTCTTACGAGCAGTACTTC
CASSYSGRSYEQYF
>TRBJ2-2|-|TRBV28|TRBD1
TGTGCCAGCAGTGTCACAGGGGTGGCGGACACCGGGGAGCTGTTTTTT
CASSVTGVADTGELFF
>TRBJ2-2|few|TRBV19|TRBD1
TGTGCCAGTAGTATAGTCGACAGGGGGACCGGGGAGCTGTTTTTT
CASSIVDRGTGELFF
>TRBJ2-1|-|TRBV15|TRBD1
TGTGCCACCAGCTTCGGGACAGCTTACAATGAGCAGTTCTTC
CATSFGTAYNEQFF
>TRBJ2-7|-|TRBV7-2|-
TGTGCCAGCGGTTTTGCCTACGAGCAGTACTTC
CASGFAYEQYF
>TRBJ2-2|-|TRBV7-6|-
TGTGCCAGCAGCCTGGGAGAGGGTACCGGGGAGCTGTTTTTT
CASSLGEGTGELFF
>TRBJ1-6|-|TRBV11-2|-
TGTGCCAGCAGCTTTTGGGCTGAGCGGGGCCCGAAAAATTCACCCCTCCACTTT
CASSFWAERGPKNSPLHF
>TRBJ2-7|once|TRBV5-6|TRBD1
TGTGCCAGCAGCTTGGGACAGGGAATATGGGAGCAGTACTTC
CASSLGQGIWEQYF
>TRBJ1-2|-|TRBV5-3|-
TGTGCCAGAGGCCGGTCGGACCCAGAAAATGGCTACACCTTC
CARGRSDPENGYTF
>TRBJ2-2|once|TRBV6-5|-
TGTGCCAGCAGCTCCCCCGGCCCTCTTACCGGGGAGCTGTTTTTT
CASSSPGPLTGELFF
>TRBJ2-4|-|TRBV6-1|-
TGTGCCAGCAGTGAAGCGCTTAAAGGGGTTTGGGCCAAAAACATTCAGTACTTC
CASSEALKGVWAKNIQYF
>TRBJ1-4|-|TRBV9|-
TGTGCCAGCAGCGTAGGACAAACTAATGAAAAACTGTTTTTT
CASSVGQTNEKLFF
>TRBJ2-7|-|TRBV28|TRBD1
TGTGCCAGCAGTTCGGGACAGCTCGGCGAGCAGTACTTC
CASSSGQLGEQYF
>TRBJ1-2|-|TRBV5-6|-
TGTGCCAGCAGCTCTACAGGAACAGCTAACTATGGCTACACCTTC
CASSSTGTANYGYTF
>TRBJ2-7|-|TRBV5-5|-
TGTGCCAGCAGCTTCAATAGCGGTACCTACGAGCAGTACTTC
CASSFNSGTYEQYF
>TRBJ2-3|-|TRBV13|TRBD2
TGTGCCAGCAGCTTAAAAGGGGAGGAGCGGGGAGGCACAGATACGCAGTATTTT
CASSLKGEERGGTDTQYF
>TRBJ1-1|-|TRBV15|-
TGTGCCACCAGCAGAGTGTTACGGACAGCTATCACTGAAGCTTTCTTT
CATSRVLRTAITEAFF
>TRBJ1-1|once|TRBV5-1|-
TGCGCCAGCAGCCAGGGGTCGTTTGGGGGCGAGAACACTGAAGCTTTCTTT
CASSQGSFGGENTEAFF
>TRBJ1-2|-|TRBV6-1|TRBD1
TGTGCCAGCCGCGAAAGACAGGGCCTCTATGGCTACACCTTC
CASRERQGLYGYTF
>TRBJ1-2|-|TRBV4-3|-
TGCGCCAGCAGCCAAGATTTCACTCCGAACTATGGCTACACCTTC
CASSQDFTPNYGYTF
>TRBJ1-5|-|TRBV7-3|TRBD1
TGTGCCAGCAGCTCATCCCAGGACAGGTGTTCGGCTCAGCCCCAGCATTTT
CASSSSQDRCSAQPQHF
>TRBJ2-5|-|TRBV4-1|-
TGCGCCAGCAGCCAAGTAGGGGGTTGGGAGACCCAGTACTTC
CASSQVGGWETQYF
>TRBJ1-2|-|TRBV7-9|-
TGTGCCAGCAGCAACGACGGTTGGGGCAAACGCTACACCTTC
CASSNDGWGKRYTF
>TRBJ2-1|-|TRBV6-6|TRBD2
TGTGCCAGCAGTTCTAGCGGGGTTTATGAGCAGTTCTTC
CASSSSGVYEQFF